These 9 T cell receptor beta chains were all obtained from the same sample, sequenced in a study of technical replicates of blood from several donors. TCRdb keeps only in-frame clones here, not all; method: immunoSEQ multiplex PCR. There are over 70,000 clones in the sample; approximately 91% occur only once, and 4.7% lies in the top ten. The source material was PBMCs. The receptors stem from a human donor in good health. Some clones in this sample may be carry-over from other donors' samples.

This chain connects TRBV4-1 to TRBJ2-5; D is undetermined. V was shortened by 0 bases and J by 5 bases, with 13 bases between the two germline ends. The CDR3 runs 15 residues. Germline loops: CDR1 MGHRA, CDR2 YSYEKL. The CDR3 reads CASSQDWAQKETQYF. The CDR3, as DNA: TGCGCCAGCAGCCAAGATTGGGCCCAAAAGGAGACCCAGTACTTC.

The gene calls are TRBV30 and TRBJ1-2, with TRBD1 as a possible D gene (5 bases). V was clipped by 8 bases and J by 1 base, with 11 bases between them. This CDR3 has 12 amino acids. Per germline, CDR1 GTSNPN and CDR2 SVGIG (reference sequence). The CDR3 nucleotides read TGTGCCCGCGGCGGGGGTAACTATGGCTACACCTTC. Encoded protein: CARGGGNYGYTF.

This chain links TRBV7-8 with TRBJ2-4; 10 bases map to TRBD2. Germline CDR1 SGHVS, CDR2 FQNEAQ. This CDR3 region has 15 residues. V lost 4 bases, J lost 9 bases, and 9 bases stayed unmatched. The CDR3 reads CASSYGLAVSGIQYF. CDR3 in DNA: TGTGCCAGCAGCTATGGACTAGCGGTTTCGGGCATTCAGTACTTC.

This sequence joins TRBV5-1 and TRBJ2-1; TRBD2 aligns across 13 bases. The V gene's germline CDR1 is SGHRS and CDR2 YFSETQ. The CDR3 extends over 17 amino acids. J lost 7 bases, V lost 4 bases, and 11 bases had no gene match. CDR3 loop: CASSDRLAGGLLNEQFF. For the CDR3, the DNA is TGCGCCAGCAGCGACAGACTAGCGGGGGGTTTATTAAATGAGCAGTTCTTC.

This clone was picked up one time. The rearrangement joins TRBV11-2 to TRBJ2-2, with a possible D match to TRBD2 (5 bases). V lost 5 bases, J lost 1 base, and 5 bases lay in between. The germline V gene has CDR1 SGHAT and CDR2 FQNNGV. CDR3 length: 13 residues. The CDR3 DNA reads as TGTGCCAGCAGCCGGGGGAACACCGGGGAGCTGTTTTTT. This encodes CASSRGNTGELFF.

The rearrangement uses TRBV10-3 and TRBJ1-1; a weak D match, TRBD1 (5 bases). V lost 10 bases to trimming and J lost 5 bases, with 14 bases between them. Germline CDR1 reads ENHRY; CDR2 reads SYGVKD. The CDR3 consists of 12 residues. This chain's CDR3 is CATHWGGTEAFF. For the CDR3, the DNA is TGTGCCACCCACTGGGGGGGAACTGAAGCTTTCTTT.

This clone was counted a single time. The chain carries TRBV7-9 and TRBJ2-2; D remains ambiguous. V lost 5 bases, J lost 1 base, and 5 bases lay in between. The germline gives CDR1 SEHNR, CDR2 FQNEAQ (reference sequence). The CDR3 is 13 residues long. In DNA, the CDR3 is TGTGCCAGCAGCCTAATGAACACCGGGGAGCTGTTTTTT. Protein product: CASSLMNTGELFF.

V and J are TRBV10-3 and TRBJ2-7; perhaps TRBD2 as D (5 bases). Germline lookup yields CDR1 ENHRY and CDR2 SYGVKD. CDR3 length: 13 residues. The V gene lost 2 bases and the J gene lost 0 bases, with 5 bases spanning the gap. The CDR3 DNA reads as TGTGCCATCAGTGAGGGGAGCTCCTACGAGCAGTACTTC. This codes for CAISEGSSYEQYF.

The V call is TRBV10-3, the J call TRBJ2-1; TRBD2 aligns across 7 bases. CDR3 length equals 17 residues. CDR1 is ENHRY, CDR2 SYGVKD, per germline. The junction had 9 bases not matched to a gene; V was cut back by 0 bases and J by 4 bases. CDR3 residues: CAISESTAGVRYNEQFF. CDR3 bases: TGTGCCATCAGTGAGTCGACGGCGGGGGTAAGATACAATGAGCAGTTCTTC.